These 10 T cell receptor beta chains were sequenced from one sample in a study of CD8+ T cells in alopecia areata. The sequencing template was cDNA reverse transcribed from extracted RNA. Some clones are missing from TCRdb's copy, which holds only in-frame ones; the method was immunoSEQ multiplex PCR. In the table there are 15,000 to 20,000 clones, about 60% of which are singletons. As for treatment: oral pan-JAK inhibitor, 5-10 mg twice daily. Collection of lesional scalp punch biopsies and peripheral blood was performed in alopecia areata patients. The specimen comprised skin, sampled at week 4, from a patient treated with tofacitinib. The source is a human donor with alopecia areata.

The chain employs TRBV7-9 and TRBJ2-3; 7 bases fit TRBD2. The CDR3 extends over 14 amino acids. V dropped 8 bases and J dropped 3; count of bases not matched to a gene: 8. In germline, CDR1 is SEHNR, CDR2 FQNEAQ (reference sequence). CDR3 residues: CASPLGRETDTQYF. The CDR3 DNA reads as TGTGCCAGCCCCCTAGGGCGGGAGACAGATACGCAGTATTTT.

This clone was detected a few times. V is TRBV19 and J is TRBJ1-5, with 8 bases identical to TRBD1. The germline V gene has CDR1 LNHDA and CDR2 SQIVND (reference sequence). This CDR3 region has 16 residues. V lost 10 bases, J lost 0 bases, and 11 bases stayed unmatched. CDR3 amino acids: CATTGTGLYSNQPQHF. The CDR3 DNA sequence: TGTGCCACTACCGGGACAGGACTTTATAGCAATCAGCCCCAGCATTTT.

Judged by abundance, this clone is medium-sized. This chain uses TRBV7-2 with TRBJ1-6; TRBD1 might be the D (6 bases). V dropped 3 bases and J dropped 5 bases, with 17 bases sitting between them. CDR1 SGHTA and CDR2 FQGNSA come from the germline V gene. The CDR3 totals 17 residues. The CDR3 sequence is CASSLVRDRLNNSPLHF. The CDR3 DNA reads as TGTGCCAGCAGCTTGGTCAGAGACAGGCTTAATAATTCACCCCTCCACTTT.

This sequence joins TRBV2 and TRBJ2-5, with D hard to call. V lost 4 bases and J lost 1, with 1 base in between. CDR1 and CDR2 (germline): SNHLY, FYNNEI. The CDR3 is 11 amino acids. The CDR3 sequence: CASSGQETQYF. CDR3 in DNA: TGTGCCAGCAGTGGCCAAGAGACCCAGTACTTC.

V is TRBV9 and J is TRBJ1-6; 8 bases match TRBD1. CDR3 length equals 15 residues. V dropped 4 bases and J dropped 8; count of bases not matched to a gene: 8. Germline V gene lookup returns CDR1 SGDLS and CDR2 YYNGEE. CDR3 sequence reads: CASSKGQGIYSPLHF. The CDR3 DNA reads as TGTGCCAGCAGCAAAGGACAGGGTATTTATTCACCCCTCCACTTT.

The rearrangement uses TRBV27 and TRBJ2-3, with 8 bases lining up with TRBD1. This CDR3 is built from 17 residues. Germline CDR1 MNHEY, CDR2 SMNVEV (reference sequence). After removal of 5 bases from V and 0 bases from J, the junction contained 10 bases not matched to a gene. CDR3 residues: CASSAYRGRMSTDTQYF. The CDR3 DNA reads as TGTGCCAGCAGTGCATACAGGGGGAGAATGAGCACAGATACGCAGTATTTT.

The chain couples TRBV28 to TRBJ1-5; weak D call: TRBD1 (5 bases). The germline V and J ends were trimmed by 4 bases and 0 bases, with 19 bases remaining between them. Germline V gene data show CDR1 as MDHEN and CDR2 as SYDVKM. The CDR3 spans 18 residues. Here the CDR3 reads CASSYTLGLVYSNQPQHF. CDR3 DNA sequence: TGTGCCAGCAGTTATACCCTGGGGCTTGTGTATAGCAATCAGCCCCAGCATTTT.

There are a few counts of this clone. The chain's CDR3 is CATAGDLQETQYF. CDR3 coding DNA: TGTGCCACCGCGGGGGACCTCCAAGAGACCCAGTACTTC. This chain links TRBV18 with TRBJ2-5; 7 bases match TRBD2. This CDR3 has 13 amino acids. CDR1 is KGHSH and CDR2 is LQKENI in the germline V gene. J gave up 1 base and V 10 bases, and 6 bases lay outside the gene matches.

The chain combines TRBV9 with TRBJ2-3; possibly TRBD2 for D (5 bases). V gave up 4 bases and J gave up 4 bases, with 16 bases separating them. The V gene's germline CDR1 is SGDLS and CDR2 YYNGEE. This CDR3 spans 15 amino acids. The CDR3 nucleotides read TGTGCCAGCAGCCAGGTAGGTGTCGGGGCAGATACGCAGTATTTT. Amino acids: CASSQVGVGADTQYF.

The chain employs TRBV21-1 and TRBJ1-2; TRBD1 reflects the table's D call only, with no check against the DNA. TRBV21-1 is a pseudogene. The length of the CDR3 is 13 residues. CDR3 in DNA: TGTGCCAGCTCTCCAGGGGGTGCGGGCGGCTACACCTTC. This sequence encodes CASSPGGAGGYTF.